The clone carrying this TCR beta chain appeared a single time. What it binds is not known. The germline V and J ends were trimmed by 1 base and 5 bases, with 14 bases remaining between them. The CDR3 has 15 residues. The germline gives CDR1 SEHNR, CDR2 FQNEAQ (reference sequence). The data derive from a study of T cell responses to AZD1222 COVID-19 vaccine. The study's findings and limits: Vaccine-related CD4 TCRs covered spike, predominating at 160-218 and 743-854. AZD1222 recipients seropositive at baseline numbered only 6 or 7. In a largely white British group with more females than males, clonal diversity was possibly underestimated. Researchers took repertoire samples only after the peak T cell response had come.

Clones were sequenced by immunoSEQ multiplex PCR, and TCRdb holds only the in-frame ones, with some missing. Among approximately 110,000 clones listed, less than 90% were seen once. The chain carries TRBV7-9 and TRBJ1-2; possibly TRBD1 for D (6 bases). Material: peripheral blood, obtained on day 0 of AZD1222 vaccination. The origin of this receptor is an adult in good health. The CDR3 DNA reads TGTGCCAGCAGCTTAGGGACAGCCCGGACGTATGGCTACACCTTC. As protein: CASSLGTARTYGYTF.